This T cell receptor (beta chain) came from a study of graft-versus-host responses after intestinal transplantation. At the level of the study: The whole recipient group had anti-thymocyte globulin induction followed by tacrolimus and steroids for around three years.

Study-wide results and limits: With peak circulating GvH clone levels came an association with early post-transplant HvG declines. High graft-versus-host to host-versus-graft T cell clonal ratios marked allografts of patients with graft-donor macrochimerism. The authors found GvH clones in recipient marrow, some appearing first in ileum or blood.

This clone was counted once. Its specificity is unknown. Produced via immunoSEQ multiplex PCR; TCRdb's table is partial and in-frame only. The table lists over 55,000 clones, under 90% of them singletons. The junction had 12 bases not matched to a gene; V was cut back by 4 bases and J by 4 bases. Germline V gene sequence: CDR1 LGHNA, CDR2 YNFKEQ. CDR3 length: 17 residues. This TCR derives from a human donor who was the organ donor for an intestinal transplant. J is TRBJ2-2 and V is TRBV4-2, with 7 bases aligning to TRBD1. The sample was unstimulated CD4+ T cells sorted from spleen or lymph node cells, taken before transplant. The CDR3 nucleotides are TGTGCCAGCAGCCGAACCACCGCCCACAGGGGCACCGGGGAGCTGTTTTTT. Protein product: CASSRTTAHRGTGELFF.